This T cell receptor (beta chain) was observed in a study of T cells in narcolepsy. Turning to the study itself: Enrolled donors included narcolepsy type 1 or type 2 patients and healthy controls. Findings and limits, study-wide: Autoreactive clonotypes reportedly recurred in blood of same and different patients, not controls. Same-patient CSF and blood CD4+ T cell clonotypes included HCRT-specific and TRIB2-specific autoreactive ones. Autoreactive clone sequences were missing from some blood memory CD4+ repertoires.

In regard to this clone: The antigen is not known.

V lost 5 bases to trimming and J lost 4 bases, with 3 bases between them. The CDR3 has 12 residues. Germline CDR1 and CDR2: LNHDA and SQIVND (reference sequence). TCRdb keeps only in-frame clones here, not all; method: immunoSEQ multiplex PCR. The top ten hold roughly 1.1% of the sample, which has 27,000 or so clones, approximately 89% seen once. The TCR comes from a human donor with narcolepsy. The specimen sequenced was CD45RA- memory CD4+ T cells from PBMCs. The chain joins TRBV19 to TRBJ1-6; D not certain. The CDR3 spells CASSGYNSPLHF. The CDR3, as DNA: TGTGCCAGTAGTGGATATAATTCACCCCTCCACTTT.